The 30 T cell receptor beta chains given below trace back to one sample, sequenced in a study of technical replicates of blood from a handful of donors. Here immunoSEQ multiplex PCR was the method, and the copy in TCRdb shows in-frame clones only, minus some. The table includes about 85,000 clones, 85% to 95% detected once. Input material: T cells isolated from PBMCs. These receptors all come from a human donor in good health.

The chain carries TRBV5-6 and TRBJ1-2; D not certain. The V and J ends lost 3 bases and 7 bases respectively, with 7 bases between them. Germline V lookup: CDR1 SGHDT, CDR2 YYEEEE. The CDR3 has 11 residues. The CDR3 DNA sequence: TGTGCCAGCAGCTCCACTTCTGGCTACACCTTC. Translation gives CASSSTSGYTF.

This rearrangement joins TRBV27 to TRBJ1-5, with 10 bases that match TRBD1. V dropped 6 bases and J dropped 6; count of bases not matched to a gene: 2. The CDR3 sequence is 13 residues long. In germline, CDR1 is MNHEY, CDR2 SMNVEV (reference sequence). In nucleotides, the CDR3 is TGTGCCAGCAGGACAGGGGGCGGTCAGCCCCAGCATTTT. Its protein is CASRTGGGQPQHF.

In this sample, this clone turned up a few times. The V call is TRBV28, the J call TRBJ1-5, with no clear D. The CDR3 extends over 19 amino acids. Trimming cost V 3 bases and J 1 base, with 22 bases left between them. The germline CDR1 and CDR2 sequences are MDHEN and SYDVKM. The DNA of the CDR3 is TGTGCCAGCAGTTTGGCTATGCGTCGAGGAATCAAAAGCAATCAGCCCCAGCATTTT. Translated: CASSLAMRRGIKSNQPQHF.

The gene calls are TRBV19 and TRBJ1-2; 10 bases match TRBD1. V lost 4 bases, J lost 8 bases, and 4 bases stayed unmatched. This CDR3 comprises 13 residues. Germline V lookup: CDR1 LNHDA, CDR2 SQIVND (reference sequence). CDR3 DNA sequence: TGTGCCAGTAGTAAGGGACAGGGGTTCGGCTACACCTTC. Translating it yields CASSKGQGFGYTF.

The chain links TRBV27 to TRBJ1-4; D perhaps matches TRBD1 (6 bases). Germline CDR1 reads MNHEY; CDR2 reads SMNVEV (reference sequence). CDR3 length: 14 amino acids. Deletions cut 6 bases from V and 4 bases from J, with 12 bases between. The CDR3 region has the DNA TGTGCCAGCAGAGACAGGCCCGGTAATGAAAAACTGTTTTTT. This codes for CASRDRPGNEKLFF.

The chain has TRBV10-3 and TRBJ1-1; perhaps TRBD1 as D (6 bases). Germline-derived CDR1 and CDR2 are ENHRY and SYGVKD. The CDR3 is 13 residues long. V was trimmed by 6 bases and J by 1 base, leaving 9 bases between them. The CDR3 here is CAISYRENTEAFF. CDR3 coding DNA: TGTGCCATCAGCTACAGGGAGAACACTGAAGCTTTCTTT.

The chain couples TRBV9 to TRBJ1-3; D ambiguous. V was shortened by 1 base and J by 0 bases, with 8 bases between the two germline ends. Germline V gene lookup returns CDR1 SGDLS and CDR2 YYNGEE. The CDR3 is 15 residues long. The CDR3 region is CASSVLGDSGNTIYF. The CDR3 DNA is TGTGCCAGCAGCGTATTGGGCGACTCTGGAAACACCATATATTTT.

This CDR3 reads CASSIGSGRALNEQFF. The CDR3 DNA sequence: TGTGCCAGTAGTATCGGGAGCGGGAGGGCCCTCAATGAGCAGTTCTTC. This rearrangement joins TRBV19 to TRBJ2-1, with 10 positions matching TRBD2. Germline CDR1 reads LNHDA; CDR2 reads SQIVND (reference sequence). Trimming removed 3 bases from V and 6 bases from J; junction bases left unmatched: 8. The CDR3 consists of 16 residues.

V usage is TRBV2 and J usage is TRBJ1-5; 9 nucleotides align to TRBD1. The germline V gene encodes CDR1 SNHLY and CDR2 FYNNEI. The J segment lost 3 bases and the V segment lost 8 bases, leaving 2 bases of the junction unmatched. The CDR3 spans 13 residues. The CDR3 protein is CASDRGINQPQHF. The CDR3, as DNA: TGTGCCAGCGACAGGGGGATCAATCAGCCCCAGCATTTT.

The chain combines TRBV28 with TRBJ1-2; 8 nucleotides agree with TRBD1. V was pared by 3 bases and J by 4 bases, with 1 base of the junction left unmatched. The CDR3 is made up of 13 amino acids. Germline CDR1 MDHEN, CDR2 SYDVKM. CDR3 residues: CASSFTGGYGYTF. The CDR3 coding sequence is TGTGCCAGCAGTTTCACAGGGGGCTATGGCTACACCTTC.

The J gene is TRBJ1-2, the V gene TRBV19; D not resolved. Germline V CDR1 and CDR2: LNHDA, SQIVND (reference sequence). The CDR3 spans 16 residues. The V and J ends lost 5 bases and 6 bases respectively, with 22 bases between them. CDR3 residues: CASSSTPGGPYDGYTF. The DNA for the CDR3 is TGTGCCAGTAGTTCGACCCCGGGAGGACCCTACGATGGCTACACCTTC.

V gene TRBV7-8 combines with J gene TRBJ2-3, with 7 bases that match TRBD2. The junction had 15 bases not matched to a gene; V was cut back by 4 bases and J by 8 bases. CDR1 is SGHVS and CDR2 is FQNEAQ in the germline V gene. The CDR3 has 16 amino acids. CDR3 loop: CASSSAPREGAGTQYF. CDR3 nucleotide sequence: TGTGCCAGCAGCTCAGCCCCTAGGGAGGGTGCAGGTACGCAGTATTTT.

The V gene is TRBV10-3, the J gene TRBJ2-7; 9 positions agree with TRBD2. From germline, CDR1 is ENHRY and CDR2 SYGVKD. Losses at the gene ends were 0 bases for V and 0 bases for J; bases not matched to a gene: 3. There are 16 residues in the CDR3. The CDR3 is CAISESLAGSSYEQYF. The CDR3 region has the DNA TGTGCCATCAGTGAGTCGCTAGCGGGGAGCTCCTACGAGCAGTACTTC.

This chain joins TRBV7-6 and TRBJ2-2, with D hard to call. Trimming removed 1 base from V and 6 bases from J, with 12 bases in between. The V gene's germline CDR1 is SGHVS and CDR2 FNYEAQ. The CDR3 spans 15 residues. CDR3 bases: TGTGCCAGCAGCTTAGTCCCTATCTCTTCCGGGGAGCTGTTTTTT. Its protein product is CASSLVPISSGELFF.

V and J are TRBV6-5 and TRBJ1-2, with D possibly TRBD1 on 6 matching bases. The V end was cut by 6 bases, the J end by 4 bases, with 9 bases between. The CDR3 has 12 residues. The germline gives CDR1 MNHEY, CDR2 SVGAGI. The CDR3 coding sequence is TGTGCCAGCAGCCAGGGGCCCTATGGCTACACCTTC. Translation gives CASSQGPYGYTF.

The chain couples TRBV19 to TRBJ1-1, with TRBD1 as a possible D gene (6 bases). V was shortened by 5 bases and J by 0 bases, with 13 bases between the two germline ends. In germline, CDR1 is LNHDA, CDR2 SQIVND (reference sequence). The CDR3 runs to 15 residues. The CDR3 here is CASSLIRGMNTEAFF. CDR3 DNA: TGTGCCAGTAGTCTGATCAGGGGTATGAACACTGAAGCTTTCTTT.

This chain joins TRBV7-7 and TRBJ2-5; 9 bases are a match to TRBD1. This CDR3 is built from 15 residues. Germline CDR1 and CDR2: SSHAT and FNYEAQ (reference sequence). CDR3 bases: TGTGCTAGCGGCGCGACAGGGGGGAGACAAGAGACCCAGTACTTC. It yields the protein CASGATGGRQETQYF.

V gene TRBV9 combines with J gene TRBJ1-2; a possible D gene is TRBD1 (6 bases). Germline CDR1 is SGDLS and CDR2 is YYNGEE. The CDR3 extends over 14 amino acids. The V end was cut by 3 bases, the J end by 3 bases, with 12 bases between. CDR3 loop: CASSETDRYYGYTF. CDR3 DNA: TGTGCCAGCAGCGAGACGGACAGATACTATGGCTACACCTTC. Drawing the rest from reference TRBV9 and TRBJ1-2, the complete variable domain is DSGVTQTPKHLITATGQRVTLRCSPRSGDLSVYWYQQSLDQGLQFLIQYYNGEERAKGNILERFSAQQFPDLHSELNLSSLELGDSALYFCASSETDRYYGYTFGSGTRLTVV.

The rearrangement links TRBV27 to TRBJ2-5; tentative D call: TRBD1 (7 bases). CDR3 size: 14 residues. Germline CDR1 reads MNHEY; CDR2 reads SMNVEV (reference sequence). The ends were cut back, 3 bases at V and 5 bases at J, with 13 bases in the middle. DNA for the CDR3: TGTGCCAGCAGTTTGGCACAGGGGAGGGAGACCCAGTACTTC. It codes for CASSLAQGRETQYF.

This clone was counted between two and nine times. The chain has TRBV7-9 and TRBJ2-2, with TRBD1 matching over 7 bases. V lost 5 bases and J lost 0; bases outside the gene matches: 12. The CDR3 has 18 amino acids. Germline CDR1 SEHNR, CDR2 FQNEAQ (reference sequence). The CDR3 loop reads CASSPWTGQRTNTGELFF. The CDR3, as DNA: TGTGCCAGCAGCCCATGGACAGGACAACGCACGAACACCGGGGAGCTGTTTTTT.

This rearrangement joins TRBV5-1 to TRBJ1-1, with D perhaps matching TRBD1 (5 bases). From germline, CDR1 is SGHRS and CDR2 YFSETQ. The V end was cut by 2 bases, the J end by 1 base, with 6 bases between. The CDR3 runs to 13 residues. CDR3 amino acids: CASSFTGNTEAFF. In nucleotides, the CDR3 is TGCGCCAGCAGCTTTACAGGGAACACTGAAGCTTTCTTT.

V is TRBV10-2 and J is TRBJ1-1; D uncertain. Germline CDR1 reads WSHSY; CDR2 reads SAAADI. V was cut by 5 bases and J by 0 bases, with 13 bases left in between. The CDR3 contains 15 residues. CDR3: CASSSWEGLNTEAFF. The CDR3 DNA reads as TGCGCCAGCAGTTCGTGGGAGGGCCTGAACACTGAAGCTTTCTTT.

CDR3 nucleotides: TGTGCCAGCACAGGCGGGACGCTCAGTGAAAAACTGTTTTTT. Protein: CASTGGTLSEKLFF. The chain combines TRBV27 with TRBJ1-4, with a possible D match to TRBD1 (5 bases). Trimming removed 7 bases at V and 7 bases at J, with 16 bases between. The CDR3 is 14 amino acids. CDR1 is MNHEY and CDR2 is SMNVEV in the germline V gene (reference sequence).

The CDR3 DNA sequence: TGTGCCAGCAGCTTGACAGTTTACTTCTCCTATAATTCACCCCTCCACTTT. Amino acids: CASSLTVYFSYNSPLHF. The chain links TRBV11-3 to TRBJ1-6; D possibly corresponds to TRBD1 (5 bases). There are 17 residues in the CDR3. CDR1 and CDR2 from the germline V gene are SGHNT and YENEEA. Trimming took off 3 bases at V and 0 bases at J, with 12 bases between the two ends.

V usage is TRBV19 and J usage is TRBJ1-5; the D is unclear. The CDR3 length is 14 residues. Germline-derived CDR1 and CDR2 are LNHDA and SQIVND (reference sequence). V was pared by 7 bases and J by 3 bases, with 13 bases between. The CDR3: CASNKGGYNQPQHF. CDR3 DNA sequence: TGTGCCAGTAATAAGGGAGGCTACAATCAGCCCCAGCATTTT.

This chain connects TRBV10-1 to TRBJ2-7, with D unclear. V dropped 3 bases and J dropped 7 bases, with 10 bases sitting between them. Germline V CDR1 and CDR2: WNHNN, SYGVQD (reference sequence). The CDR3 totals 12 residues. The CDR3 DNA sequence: TGCGCCAGCAGTGACATCGACTCTGAGCAGTACTTC. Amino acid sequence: CASSDIDSEQYF.

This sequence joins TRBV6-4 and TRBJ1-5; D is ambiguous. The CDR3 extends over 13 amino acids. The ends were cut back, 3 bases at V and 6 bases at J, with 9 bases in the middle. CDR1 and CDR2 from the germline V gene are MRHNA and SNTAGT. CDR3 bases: TGTGCCAGCAGTGAGTGGGGAGGTCAGCCCCAGCATTTT. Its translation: CASSEWGGQPQHF.

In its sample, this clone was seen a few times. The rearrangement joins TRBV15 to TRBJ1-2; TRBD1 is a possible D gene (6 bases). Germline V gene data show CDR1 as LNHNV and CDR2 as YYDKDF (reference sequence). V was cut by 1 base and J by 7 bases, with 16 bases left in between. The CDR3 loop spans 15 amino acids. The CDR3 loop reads CATSRGQAGLGGYTF. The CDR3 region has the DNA TGTGCCACCAGCAGAGGACAGGCGGGTTTGGGTGGCTACACCTTC.

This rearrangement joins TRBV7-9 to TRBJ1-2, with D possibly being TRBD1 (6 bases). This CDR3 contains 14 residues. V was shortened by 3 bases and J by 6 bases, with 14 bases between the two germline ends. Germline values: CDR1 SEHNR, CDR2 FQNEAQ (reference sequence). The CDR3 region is CASSLGGGAHGYTF. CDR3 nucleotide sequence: TGTGCCAGCAGCTTGGGAGGGGGGGCACATGGCTACACCTTC.

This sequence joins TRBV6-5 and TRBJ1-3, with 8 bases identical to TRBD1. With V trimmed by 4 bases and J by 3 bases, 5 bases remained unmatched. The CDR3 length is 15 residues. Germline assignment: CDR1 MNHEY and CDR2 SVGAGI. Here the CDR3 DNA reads TGTGCCAGCAGTTCCGGGACAGGAGTTGGAAACACCATATATTTT. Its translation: CASSSGTGVGNTIYF.